A selection of T cell receptor beta chains follows, all from one sample in a study of blood T cell repertoires in COVID-19. The protocol was immunoSEQ multiplex PCR, while the TCRdb copy is restricted to in-frame clones and leaves out a portion. This sample yields 200,000 to 250,000 clones, of which about 80% are seen a single time; under 2% belongs to the top ten. Sequencing used peripheral blood. All receptors come from a woman older than 75 with acute or convalescent COVID-19. Both conserved end residues are part of each CDR3. D genes are given only for firm matches. Not all rows give a size; the values are once, few, many and, for expanded clones, a class.

d_gene	abundance	v_gene	j_gene	CDR3aa	CDR3nt
-	-	TRBV14	TRBJ1-1	CASSQDGQVRVTEAFF	TGTGCCAGCAGCCAAGATGGGCAGGTGAGGGTCACTGAAGCTTTCTTT
TRBD2	once	TRBV11-1	TRBJ2-1	CASSQGLAGGTEQFF	TGTGCCAGCAGCCAGGGACTAGCGGGAGGGACTGAGCAGTTCTTC
-	-	TRBV7-2	TRBJ2-7	CASSRQRNYEQYF	TGTGCCAGCAGCCGCCAGAGGAACTACGAGCAGTACTTC
-	-	TRBV18	TRBJ1-4	CASSPLLGTPGNEKLFF	TGTGCCAGCTCACCACTTCTCGGGACACCCGGAAATGAAAAACTGTTTTTT
TRBD2	-	TRBV7-3	TRBJ2-1	CASSTSGDYNEQFF	TGTGCCAGCAGCACTAGCGGAGATTACAATGAGCAGTTCTTC
TRBD1	-	TRBV7-6	TRBJ1-2	CASSTTQGLGGYTF	TGTGCCAGCAGCACAACACAGGGGCTAGGGGGCTACACCTTC
-	-	TRBV5-1	TRBJ1-5	CATHPWGGENNQPQHF	TGCGCCACCCACCCCTGGGGGGGCGAGAACAATCAGCCCCAGCATTTT
-	-	TRBV28	TRBJ1-1	CASSISRGRTEAFF	TGTGCCAGCAGTATATCCAGGGGAAGGACTGAAGCTTTCTTT
-	-	TRBV28	TRBJ2-1	CASRGQSYNEQFF	TGTGCCAGCCGGGGACAAAGCTACAATGAGCAGTTCTTC
-	-	TRBV7-2	TRBJ2-1	CASSFWGGLRAEQFF	TGTGCCAGCAGCTTTTGGGGGGGCCTACGGGCCGAGCAGTTCTTC
-	-	TRBV19	TRBJ2-2	CASRGGPANTGELFF	TGTGCCAGTAGGGGGGGGCCAGCGAACACCGGGGAGCTGTTTTTT
-	few	TRBV6-2/TRBV6-3	TRBJ1-2	CASSYGRGKTITANYGYTF	TGTGCCAGCAGTTACGGTAGGGGTAAAACGATAACTGCTAACTATGGCTACACCTTC
-	-	TRBV4-1	TRBJ2-2	CASSQEGGGAVTGELFF	TGCGCCAGCAGCCAAGAAGGAGGGGGGGCGGTCACCGGGGAGCTGTTTTTT
TRBD2	-	TRBV6-2/TRBV6-3	TRBJ2-3	CASSYVYTWTSGISTDTQYF	TGTGCCAGCAGTTATGTTTATACGTGGACTAGCGGAATTAGCACAGATACGCAGTATTTT
-	-	TRBV30	TRBJ1-1	CAWSQDTEAFF	TGTGCCTGGAGTCAGGACACTGAAGCTTTCTTT
TRBD2	-	TRBV6-1	TRBJ2-1	CASSEIATSGARNEQFF	TGTGCCAGCAGTGAAATAGCGACTAGCGGGGCTCGGAATGAGCAGTTCTTC
-	-	TRBV7-2	TRBJ2-6	CASSPRQVSSGANVLTF	TGTGCCAGCAGCCCTAGACAGGTCAGCTCTGGGGCCAACGTCCTGACTTTC
-	-	TRBV6-5	TRBJ2-7	CASRGQFHSYEQYF	TGTGCCAGCAGAGGACAGTTTCACTCCTACGAGCAGTACTTC
-	few	TRBV19	TRBJ1-3	CASLPGASRGNTIYF	TGTGCCAGCCTCCCCGGTGCCTCGAGGGGAAACACCATATATTTT
TRBD1	-	TRBV12-3/TRBV12-4	TRBJ1-1	CASAQGATEAFF	TGTGCCAGCGCTCAGGGGGCCACTGAAGCTTTCTTT
-	-	TRBV2	TRBJ1-1	CASSEFRWRVRTEAFF	TGTGCCAGCAGTGAATTCCGTTGGCGGGTAAGGACTGAAGCTTTCTTT
TRBD1	few	TRBV10-3	TRBJ2-1	CAISRLGTGGSPAGHNEQFF	TGTGCCATCAGCCGACTCGGGACAGGGGGGAGTCCCGCGGGCCACAATGAGCAGTTCTTC
TRBD1	-	TRBV10-1	TRBJ1-6	CASSEGQELTQGGSPLHF	TGCGCCAGCAGTGAGGGACAGGAGCTTACACAGGGTGGGTCACCCCTCCACTTT
-	-	TRBV5-1	TRBJ1-4	CASSLVAQNEKLFF	TGCGCCAGCAGCTTAGTTGCGCAAAATGAAAAACTGTTTTTT
TRBD1	-	TRBV5-1	TRBJ1-1	CASSLAVSSGGTEAFF	TGCGCCAGCAGCTTGGCCGTTTCCTCAGGGGGGACTGAAGCTTTCTTT
TRBD2	-	TRBV18	TRBJ2-3	CASSPLSGGVTTDTQYF	TGTGCCAGCTCACCCCTTAGCGGGGGGGTGACCACAGATACGCAGTATTTT
-	-	TRBV30	TRBJ2-7	CAWRVGLPSSYEQYF	TGTGCCTGGAGAGTAGGACTTCCTAGCTCCTACGAGCAGTACTTC
-	-	TRBV5-4	TRBJ1-2	CASSLASTGPAYGYTF	TGTGCCAGCAGCTTGGCAAGTACAGGGCCCGCATATGGCTACACCTTC
-	-	TRBV4-1	TRBJ1-4	CASSQGRATNEKLFF	TGCGCCAGCAGCCAAGGCAGGGCTACTAATGAAAAACTGTTTTTT
-	-	TRBV5-4	TRBJ2-1	CASSLLDYKEQFF	TGTGCCAGCAGCTTATTGGACTACAAAGAGCAGTTCTTC
-	-	TRBV25-1	TRBJ2-7	CASSEGGAGAYEQYF	TGTGCCAGCTCCGAGGGGGGGGCAGGGGCCTACGAGCAGTACTTC
-	-	TRBV12-3/TRBV12-4	TRBJ1-1	CATIRVTGDEAFF	TGTGCCACAATTAGGGTAACGGGGGATGAAGCTTTCTTT
TRBD2	-	TRBV30	TRBJ2-1	CAWSAPVAAGGKHNEQFF	TGTGCCTGGAGTGCGCCGGTCGCGGCGGGGGGCAAACACAATGAGCAGTTCTTC
TRBD1	-	TRBV28	TRBJ1-1	CASSFRGPGEAFF	TGTGCCAGCAGTTTTAGGGGGCCGGGTGAAGCTTTCTTT
TRBD1	-	TRBV6-5	TRBJ1-3	CASSLQGAHGNTIYF	TGTGCCAGCAGTTTACAGGGGGCGCATGGAAACACCATATATTTT
-	-	TRBV29-1	TRBJ2-3	CSVNNLGTDTQYF	TGCAGCGTTAATAATTTAGGCACAGATACGCAGTATTTT
-	-	TRBV7-2	TRBJ2-7	CASTRIGAGPMREQYF	TGTGCCAGCACTCGCATCGGCGCGGGACCCATGAGGGAGCAGTACTTC